This TCR beta chain stems from a study of T cells in Graves' hyperthyroidism and ophthalmopathy. Overall study results and limits: The model identified upcoming ophthalmopathy a median approximately six months ahead of onset.

Patients were aged 18 to 65, had disease duration under 2 months, and had newly diagnosed hyperthyroidism. Before ophthalmopathy appeared, progressors gave blood at initial hyperthyroidism diagnosis. Amplification yielded TCR beta CDR3 regions, with RNA transcripts as the source. TCR CDR3 regions were first amplified by RT-PCR with HTBI primers. TCRdb analysed the multiplex PCR reads with MiXCR anew, one entry per CDR3 protein. Seen here are more than 300,000 distinct CDR3 sequences, roughly a sixth observed once, and the top ten hold 30% to 40%. Many counts were recorded for this clonotype. Its antigen is as yet unknown. The origin of this receptor is a woman aged 30 to 39 with Graves' hyperthyroidism that later progressed to Graves' ophthalmopathy. The sequenced sample consisted of blood.

This chain's CDR3 is CASRPGQVPNEKLFF. The CDR3, as DNA: TGTGCCAGCAGACCTGGACAGGTCCCTAATGAAAAACTGTTTTTT. J is TRBJ1-4 and V is TRBV27; 7 bases align to TRBD1. The CDR3 is 15 amino acids. Germline loops: CDR1 MNHEY, CDR2 SMNVEV (reference sequence). The trim removed 6 bases at V and 3 bases at J, leaving 7 bases unmatched.